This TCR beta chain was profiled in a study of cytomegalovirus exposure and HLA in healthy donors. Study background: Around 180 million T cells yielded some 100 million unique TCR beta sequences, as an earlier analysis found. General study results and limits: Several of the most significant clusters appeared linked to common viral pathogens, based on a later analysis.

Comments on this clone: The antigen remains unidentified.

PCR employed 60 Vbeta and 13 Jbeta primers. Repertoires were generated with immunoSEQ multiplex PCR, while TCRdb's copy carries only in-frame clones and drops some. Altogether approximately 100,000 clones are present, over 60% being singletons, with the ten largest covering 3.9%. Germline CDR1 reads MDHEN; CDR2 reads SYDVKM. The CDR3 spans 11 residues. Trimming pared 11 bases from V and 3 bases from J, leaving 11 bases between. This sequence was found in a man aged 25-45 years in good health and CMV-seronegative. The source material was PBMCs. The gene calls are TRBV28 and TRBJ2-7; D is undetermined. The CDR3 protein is CACGLNYEQYF. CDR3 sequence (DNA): TGTGCCTGCGGCCTAAACTACGAGCAGTACTTC.